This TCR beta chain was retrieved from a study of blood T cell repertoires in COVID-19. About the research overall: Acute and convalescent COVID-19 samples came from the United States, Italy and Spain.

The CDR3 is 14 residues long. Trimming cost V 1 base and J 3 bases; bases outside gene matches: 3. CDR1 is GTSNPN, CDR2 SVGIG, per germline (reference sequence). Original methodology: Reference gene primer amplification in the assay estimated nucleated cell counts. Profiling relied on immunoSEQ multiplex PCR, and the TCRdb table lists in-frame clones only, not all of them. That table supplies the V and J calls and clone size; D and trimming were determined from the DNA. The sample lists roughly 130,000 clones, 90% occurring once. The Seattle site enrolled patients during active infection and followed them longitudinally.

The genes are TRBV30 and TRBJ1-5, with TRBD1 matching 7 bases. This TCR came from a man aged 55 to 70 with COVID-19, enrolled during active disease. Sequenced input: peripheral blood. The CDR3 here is CAWSAGTDNQPQHF. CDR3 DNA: TGTGCCTGGAGTGCGGGGACAGACAATCAGCCCCAGCATTTT.